Below, one T cell receptor (beta chain) is given with its context. The antigen is undetermined. The isolated RNA, all of it, was reverse transcribed, so expressed TCRB transcripts were what got sequenced. Clones were read by immunoSEQ multiplex PCR, and TCRdb kept only the in-frame ones, dropping some. Here the sample spans 130,000 or so clones, 9.2% being singletons. This sample is drawn from a study of beta chain features in type 1 diabetes. The study, taken as a whole, reports: Shortening that was moderate but significant affected the TCRB CDR3s of Type 1 diabetes patients in all four CD4+ subsets. Any HLA effect on TCRB rearrangement was left unresolved by small sub-analyses. For patients, the naive, central memory and Treg TCRB repertoires appeared more alike than for healthy donors.

CDR1 and CDR2 from the germline V gene are GTSNPN and SVGIG (reference sequence). CDR3 size: 15 residues. V was pared by 5 bases and J by 10 bases, with 15 bases of the junction left unmatched. Purities over 98% were achieved in all sorted populations. The clonotype was recovered from a man aged 18-30 years in good health. The chain couples TRBV30 to TRBJ2-1, with 9 bases fitting TRBD1. The sequenced sample consisted of central memory CD4+ T cells from blood. This CDR3 reads CAWAPGQGFPSEQFF. The CDR3 DNA reads as TGTGCCTGGGCCCCGGGACAGGGATTCCCAAGCGAGCAGTTCTTC.